The rows below give T cell receptor beta chains drawn from one sample of a study of shared clonotypes between healthy human individuals. Assay used: immunoSEQ multiplex PCR; TCRdb lists only in-frame clones, some missing. The sample includes around 2,000,000 clones, about 92% of them seen just once. The specimen was naive CD8+ T cells from PBMCs. Source of these receptors: a man between 18 and 35 years old in good health. Some clones in this sample may be carry-over from other donors' samples. CDR3s include the opening cysteine and the closing phenylalanine or tryptophan. A D gene is named only where the DNA matches it firmly. Size tells how often a clone was seen (once, few, many) or the class of an expanded clone, and some rows leave it out.

D gene	clone size	V gene	J gene	CDR3 DNA	CDR3 protein
TRBD2	-	TRBV15	TRBJ2-2	TGTGCCACCAGCAGAGATCTCGCGACTAGCGGGTCGAACACCGGGGAGCTGTTTTTT	CATSRDLATSGSNTGELFF
-	-	TRBV7-9	TRBJ2-1	TGTGCCAGCAGCCCCCGTGTTTCGACTGAGCAGTTCTTC	CASSPRVSTEQFF
-	-	TRBV28	TRBJ2-7	TGTGCCAGCAGCCTCAACCTATACGAGCAGTACTTC	CASSLNLYEQYF
-	-	TRBV28	TRBJ2-2	TGTGCCAGCAGTTTATATGGGGACACCGGGGAGCTGTTTTTT	CASSLYGDTGELFF
-	few	TRBV27	TRBJ1-1	TGTGCCAGCAGTTTAGGGCCGAACACTGAAGCTTTCTTT	CASSLGPNTEAFF
-	-	TRBV7-3	TRBJ2-2	TGTGCCAGCAGCTTACCGATGGAACCGAACACCGGGGAGCTGTTTTTT	CASSLPMEPNTGELFF
TRBD2	once	TRBV6-1	TRBJ2-1	TGTGCCAGCAGTGAAAATAGCGGGAGGGCCCTGTTTCAGTTCTTC	CASSENSGRALFQFF
-	-	TRBV27	TRBJ2-1	TGTGCCAGCAGTTTATTGGGACAAACCAATGAGCAGTTCTTC	CASSLLGQTNEQFF
-	-	TRBV7-9	TRBJ2-3	TGTGCCAGCAGCACAACAGGGATTGCTATTGAGACAGATACGCAGTATTTT	CASSTTGIAIETDTQYF
TRBD1	-	TRBV5-1	TRBJ2-1	TGCGCCAGCAGTCTCGGGACAGGGGGTTCCAATCCCTACTACAATGAGCAGTTCTTC	CASSLGTGGSNPYYNEQFF
TRBD2	-	TRBV10-3	TRBJ2-1	TGTGCCATCAGCGGGACTAGAGAGGGCTACAATGAGCAGTTCTTC	CAISGTREGYNEQFF
-	-	TRBV7-2	TRBJ1-1	TGTGCCAGCAGCTTACTGAACACTGAAGCTTTCTTT	CASSLLNTEAFF
TRBD1	few	TRBV27	TRBJ1-2	TGTGCCAGCAGTTTCTCCAGGGGGCGGGGCTACACCTTC	CASSFSRGRGYTF
-	-	TRBV11-2	TRBJ2-7	TGTGCCAGCAGCTTAGACCAGCCCGGGGAGCAGTACTTC	CASSLDQPGEQYF
TRBD2	few	TRBV9	TRBJ2-1	TGTGCCAGCAGCCCGAGAGCGGGGGGATTCGATGAGCAGTTCTTC	CASSPRAGGFDEQFF
TRBD2	-	TRBV2	TRBJ2-1	TGTGCCAGCGCCCAGGGGCTAGCGGGGAGGGATGAGCAGTTCTTC	CASAQGLAGRDEQFF
-	-	TRBV6-6	TRBJ2-2	TGTGCCAGCAGTCTGGACACCGGGGAGCTGTTTTTT	CASSLDTGELFF
TRBD1	-	TRBV28	TRBJ1-1	TGTGCCAGCAGTTGGGACAGGGTACGGGCTTTCTTT	CASSWDRVRAFF
TRBD2	-	TRBV27	TRBJ2-7	TGTGCCAGCAGTGGGGGACTAGCGGGTGCCTACGAGCAGTACTTC	CASSGGLAGAYEQYF
-	-	TRBV2	TRBJ2-3	TGTGCCAGCAGCGGGCAGGTAAAGATCACAGATACGCAGTATTTT	CASSGQVKITDTQYF
-	-	TRBV6-1	TRBJ2-3	TGTGCCAGCAGTGAAGGGCGTTGGGGCCCAACCTCAGATACGCAGTATTTT	CASSEGRWGPTSDTQYF
TRBD2	-	TRBV28	TRBJ2-1	TGTGCCAGCAGTCGCTTTCGGGAGGGGAGGGATGAGCAGTTCTTC	CASSRFREGRDEQFF
-	-	TRBV7-6	TRBJ2-7	TGTGCCAGCAGCTTGGAGTGGGGTGGTGCGGGCGAGCAGTACTTC	CASSLEWGGAGEQYF
TRBD1	-	TRBV5-8	TRBJ2-7	TGTGCCAGCAGCCATACAGGGGTCGAGCAGTACTTC	CASSHTGVEQYF
TRBD1	-	TRBV7-7	TRBJ2-2	TGTGCCAGCAGCTTCGGGACAGGGGAGACCGGGGAGCTGTTTTTT	CASSFGTGETGELFF
-	-	TRBV28	TRBJ2-1	TGTGCCAGCAGTGATGTCTCCTACAATGAGCAGTTCTTC	CASSDVSYNEQFF
TRBD2	-	TRBV27	TRBJ2-1	TGTGCCAGCAGTTTGTATGCGGGAGTAGTGATAGATGAGCAGTTCTTC	CASSLYAGVVIDEQFF
-	-	TRBV28	TRBJ1-2	TGTGCCAGCAGTTCCGGACAGTATGGCTACACCTTC	CASSSGQYGYTF
TRBD2	-	TRBV6-5	TRBJ2-1	TGTGCCAGCGCTAGCGGGCGTACCTCCTACAATGAGCAGTTCTTC	CASASGRTSYNEQFF
-	-	TRBV4-1	TRBJ2-1	TGCGCCAGCAGCCCTAACCTCGGGCCTCCGGACAATGAGCAGTTCTTC	CASSPNLGPPDNEQFF
TRBD1	once	TRBV27	TRBJ2-7	TGTGCCAGCAGTCCTTCAGCCGGGACAGTGGCCTACGAGCAGTACTTC	CASSPSAGTVAYEQYF
-	once	TRBV28	TRBJ2-3	TGTGCCAGCAGTTTATGGGCAGGGCCCTCCACAGATACGCAGTATTTT	CASSLWAGPSTDTQYF
TRBD2	-	TRBV10-3	TRBJ2-7	TGTGCCATCAGTAAAACTAGCGGGGGTACCTACGAGCAGTACTTC	CAISKTSGGTYEQYF
-	-	TRBV13	TRBJ1-1	TGTGCCAGCAGCTCAACCGGGAACACTGAAGCTTTCTTT	CASSSTGNTEAFF
TRBD1	-	TRBV28	TRBJ1-4	TGTGCCAGCAGTCCACCGTATCTCGGACAGGGCTATGAAAAACTGTTTTTT	CASSPPYLGQGYEKLFF
-	-	TRBV27	TRBJ1-2	TGTGCCAGCAGATCCGTTTCTTATGGCTACACCTTC	CASRSVSYGYTF
TRBD2	once	TRBV4-3	TRBJ2-5	TGCGCCAGCAGCCCCGGACTAGCGGGGGGCCAAGAGACCCAGTACTTC	CASSPGLAGGQETQYF
-	-	TRBV7-9	TRBJ2-1	TGTGCCAGCAGCCCCGAGTACTCCGGAGAGCAGTTCTTC	CASSPEYSGEQFF
TRBD1	-	TRBV28	TRBJ1-5	TGTGCCAGCGGGGACAGGGGGTTTAGCAATCAGCCCCAGCATTTT	CASGDRGFSNQPQHF
-	-	TRBV15	TRBJ2-2	TGTGCCACCAGCGAGGAATTGGGGGGGCGGAGAGTCCGGGAGCTGTTTTTT	CATSEELGGRRVRELFF
TRBD2	once	TRBV5-6	TRBJ2-1	TGTGCCAGCAGCTTGGGGCTAGCGGGAGTCTACAATGAGCAGTTCTTC	CASSLGLAGVYNEQFF
-	-	TRBV6-5	TRBJ2-2	TGTGCCAGCAGTTATACACGGCAGAACACCGGGGAGCTGTTTTTT	CASSYTRQNTGELFF
-	-	TRBV7-9	TRBJ2-3	TGTGCCAGCTTATTCACAGATACGCAGTATTTT	CASLFTDTQYF
TRBD1	-	TRBV11-3	TRBJ2-1	TGTGCCAGCAGCTCACCCGAGACAGGGTACAATGAGCAGTTCTTC	CASSSPETGYNEQFF
-	-	TRBV14	TRBJ1-3	TGTGCCAGCAGCCAAGACGGAAACACCATATATTTT	CASSQDGNTIYF
-	-	TRBV6-5	TRBJ2-3	TGTGCCAGCAGTTATCAGGGTTTTAGCACAGATACGCAGTATTTT	CASSYQGFSTDTQYF
TRBD2	-	TRBV9	TRBJ2-1	TGTGCCAGCAGCCTTGGCGTGGCGGGAGGAGGCAATGAGCAGTTCTTC	CASSLGVAGGGNEQFF